This TCR beta chain originates from a study of shared clonotypes between healthy human individuals. Study overall: Each donor had three CD4 naive, three CD4 memory, two CD8 naive and one CD8 memory plate. Whole-study findings and limits: The researchers took only blood, and tissue repertoires probably look different. Shared clonotypes across all four donors exceeded non-shared ones in generation probability.

Points on this clone: The antigen remains undetermined.

V lost 5 bases to trimming and J lost 4 bases; unmatched junction nucleotides: 6. This CDR3 comprises 14 residues. CDR1 is SEHNR, CDR2 FQNEAQ, per germline (reference sequence). The assay ran at deep level. The data were produced by immunoSEQ multiplex PCR, yet TCRdb's version contains in-frame clones alone and is incomplete. This sample has approximately 530,000 clones, with approximately 95% found just once. The genes are TRBV7-9 and TRBJ1-1; 8 positions match TRBD1. The sequence was collected from a woman aged 25 to 45 in good health. The sequenced sample was naive CD4+ T cells sorted from blood. Subset indicated: CD45RA+ positively selected. The CDR3: CASSRTGGSTEAFF. Here the CDR3 DNA reads TGTGCCAGCAGCCGCACAGGGGGTTCCACTGAAGCTTTCTTT. The variable domain in full, with the rest retrieved from reference TRBV7-9 and TRBJ1-1, is DTGVSQNPRHKITKRGQNVTFRCDPISEHNRLYWYRQTLGQGPEFLTYFQNEAQLEKSRLLSDRFSAERPKGSFSTLEIQRTEQGDSAMYLCASSRTGGSTEAFFGQGTRLTVV.